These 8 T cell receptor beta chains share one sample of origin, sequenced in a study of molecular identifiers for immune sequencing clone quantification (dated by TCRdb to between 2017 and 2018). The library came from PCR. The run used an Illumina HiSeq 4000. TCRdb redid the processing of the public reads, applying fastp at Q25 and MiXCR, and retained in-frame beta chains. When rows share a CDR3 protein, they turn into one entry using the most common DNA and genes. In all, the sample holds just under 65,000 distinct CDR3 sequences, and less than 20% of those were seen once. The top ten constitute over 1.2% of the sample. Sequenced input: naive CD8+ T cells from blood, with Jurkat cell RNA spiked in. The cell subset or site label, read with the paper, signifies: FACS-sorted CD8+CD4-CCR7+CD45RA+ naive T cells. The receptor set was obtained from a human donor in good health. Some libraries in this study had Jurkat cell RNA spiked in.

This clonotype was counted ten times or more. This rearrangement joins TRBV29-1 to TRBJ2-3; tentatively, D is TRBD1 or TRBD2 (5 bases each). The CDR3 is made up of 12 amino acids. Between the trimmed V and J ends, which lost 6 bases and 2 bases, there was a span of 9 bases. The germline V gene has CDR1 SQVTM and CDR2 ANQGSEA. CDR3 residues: CSVGRLTDTQYF. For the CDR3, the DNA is TGCAGCGTGGGACGGCTCACAGATACGCAGTATTTT.

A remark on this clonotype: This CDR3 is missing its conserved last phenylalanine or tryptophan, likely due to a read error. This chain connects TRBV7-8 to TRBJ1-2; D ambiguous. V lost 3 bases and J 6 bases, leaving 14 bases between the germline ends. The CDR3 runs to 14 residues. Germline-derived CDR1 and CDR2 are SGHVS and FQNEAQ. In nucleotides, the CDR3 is TGTGCCAGCAGCTTCCAGCGTTCCGTCCATGGCTACACCCTC. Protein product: CASSFQRSVHGYTL.

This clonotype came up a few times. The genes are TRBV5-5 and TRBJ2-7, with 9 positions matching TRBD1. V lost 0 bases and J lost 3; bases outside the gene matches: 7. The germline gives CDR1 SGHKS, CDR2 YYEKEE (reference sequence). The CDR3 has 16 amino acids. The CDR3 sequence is CASSLVGGQGYYEQYF. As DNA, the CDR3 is TGTGCCAGCAGCTTGGTGGGGGGACAGGGCTACTACGAGCAGTACTTC.

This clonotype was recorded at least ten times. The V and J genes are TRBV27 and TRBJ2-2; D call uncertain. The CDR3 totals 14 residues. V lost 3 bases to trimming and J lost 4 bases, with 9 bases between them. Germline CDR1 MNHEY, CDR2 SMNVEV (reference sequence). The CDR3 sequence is CASSLSGPTGELFF. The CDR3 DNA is TGTGCCAGCAGTTTGTCCGGGCCCACCGGGGAGCTGTTTTTT.

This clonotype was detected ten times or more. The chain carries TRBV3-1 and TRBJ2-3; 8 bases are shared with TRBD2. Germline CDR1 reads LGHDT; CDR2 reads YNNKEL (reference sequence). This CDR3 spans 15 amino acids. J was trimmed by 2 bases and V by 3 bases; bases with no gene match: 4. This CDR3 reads CASSHTSGDTDTQYF. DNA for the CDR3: TGTGCCAGCAGCCATACTAGCGGAGACACAGATACGCAGTATTTT.

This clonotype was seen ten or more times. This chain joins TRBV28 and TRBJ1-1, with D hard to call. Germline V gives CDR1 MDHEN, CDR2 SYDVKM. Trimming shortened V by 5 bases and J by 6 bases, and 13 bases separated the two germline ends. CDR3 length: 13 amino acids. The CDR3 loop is CASSPRPGSEAFF. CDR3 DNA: TGTGCCAGCAGTCCTCGGCCAGGCTCTGAAGCTTTCTTT.

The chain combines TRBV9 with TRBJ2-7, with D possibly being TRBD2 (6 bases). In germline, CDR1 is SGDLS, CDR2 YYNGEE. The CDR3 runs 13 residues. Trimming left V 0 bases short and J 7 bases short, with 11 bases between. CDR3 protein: CASSVGGAGEQYF. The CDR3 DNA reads TGTGCCAGCAGCGTAGGAGGTGCGGGGGAGCAGTACTTC.

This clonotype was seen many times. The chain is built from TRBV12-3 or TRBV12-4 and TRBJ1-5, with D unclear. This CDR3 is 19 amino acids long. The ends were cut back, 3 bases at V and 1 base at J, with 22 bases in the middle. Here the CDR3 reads CASSFGSINLDPSNQPQHF. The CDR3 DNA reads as TGTGCCAGCAGTTTCGGGTCTATCAATTTGGATCCAAGCAATCAGCCCCAGCATTTT.